This TCR beta chain derives from a study of T-cell reconstitution after alpha-beta-depleted transplantation in children. General observations from the study: It was newly produced T cells that mostly accounted for T-cell counts and diversity one year after transplant. About two months after transplant, alpha-beta T cells reportedly came from several hundred expanded graft clones. Recipient T cells and thymic progenitors that survived were the source of the high TCRbeta diversity seen at day 60 in some patients.

Concerning this clonotype itself: Its antigen is undetermined. Its ends do not fully match the called genes, so a read error is possible.

It was with unique molecular identifiers that the TCRbeta library was prepared. Using its own MiXCR run on the PCR reads, TCRdb lists one record per CDR3 protein. There are 81,000 or so distinct CDR3 sequences in the sample; less than 20% occur only once, and around a fifth lies in the top ten. Sequenced material: PBMCs, mostly from graft donor cells, taken 180 days after TCRalphabeta/CD19-depleted stem cell transplant. This TCR derives from a male patient under 10 years old who had a stem cell transplant for acute lymphoblastic leukemia, so the T cells may come from the graft donor.

The CDR3, as DNA: TGCTGTGCTAGAGAGCCAGGGCTAGCAGGGGGTCGCGAGCAGTCCTTC. Encoded protein: CCAREPGLAGGREQSF. The rearrangement uses TRBV20-1 and TRBJ2-7; 7 positions match TRBD1. Germline V gene data show CDR1 as DFQATT and CDR2 as SNEGSKA (reference sequence). CDR3 size: 16 residues.